Listed below are T cell receptor beta chains from one sample, sequenced in a study of type 1 regulatory T cells. One entry per CDR3 protein, called by TCRdb with MiXCR from the reads. The table lists under 30,000 distinct CDR3 sequences, less than 50% of them singletons. Their recognized antigens are unknown. Sequencing was done on a sample of cultured T cells, either the whole culture or a sorted T cell fraction (not recorded which). Receptors were obtained from a human donor in good health. CDR3s include the opening cysteine and the closing phenylalanine or tryptophan. D genes are given only for firm matches. Only part of the rows carry a size: once, few, many, or a class if the clone is expanded.

d_call	cdr3_length	v_call	clone_size	j_call	cdr3_aa	cdr3_nt
TRBD2	21	TRBV7-3	many	TRBJ2-3	CASSLTLGSVTSGASTDTQYF	TGTGCCAGCAGCTTAACCTTGGGGAGCGTAACTAGCGGGGCAAGCACAGATACGCAGTATTTT
.	13	TRBV6-1	.	TRBJ1-3	CSSRAGQTNTIYF	TGTTCCAGCAGAGCGGGCCAGACCAACACCATATATTTT
.	16	TRBV10-3	.	TRBJ2-2	CAISELVTKNTGELFF	TGTGCCATCAGTGAGTTGGTTACGAAGAACACCGGGGAGCTGTTTTTT
TRBD1	13	TRBV29-1	few	TRBJ1-3	CSVADRGGNTIYF	TGCAGCGTTGCGGACAGGGGCGGAAACACCATATATTTT
.	15	TRBV5-1	many	TRBJ1-3	CASSRGEDILNTIYF	TGCGCCAGCAGCCGGGGCGAGGACATCTTGAACACCATATATTTT
TRBD2	16	TRBV10-3	.	TRBJ2-3	CAISGLAGASTDTQYF	TGTGCCATCAGTGGTTTAGCGGGGGCCAGCACAGATACGCAGTATTTT
.	15	TRBV16	few	TRBJ2-7	CASSQSSGPPYEQYF	TGTGCCAGCAGCCAATCATCCGGCCCACCCTACGAGCAGTACTTC
.	15	TRBV20-1	.	TRBJ2-5	CSARDAEQGKETQYF	TGCAGTGCTAGAGACGCTGAACAGGGTAAAGAGACCCAGTACTTC
.	14	TRBV19	.	TRBJ2-1	CASSWGTVYNEQFF	TGTGCCAGTTCTTGGGGGACCGTCTACAATGAGCAGTTCTTC
.	13	TRBV12-3/TRBV12-4	.	TRBJ1-1	CASSFGGNTDAFF	TGTGCCAGCAGTTTTGGGGGGAACACTGATGCTTTCTTT
.	14	TRBV5-4	.	TRBJ2-4	CASSGGQGIDIQYF	TGTGCCAGCAGCGGGGGGCAGGGAATTGACATTCAGTACTTC
TRBD2	14	TRBV7-2	.	TRBJ2-5	CASSRGGASETQYF	TGTGCCAGCAGCCGCGGGGGGGCCTCTGAGACCCAGTACTTC
.	15	TRBV5-1	.	TRBJ1-2	CASSLNWEAVYGYTF	TGCGCCAGCAGCTTGAATTGGGAGGCGGTCTATGGCTACACCTTC
TRBD1	15	TRBV5-1	.	TRBJ2-1	CASSLGQGAYNEQFF	TGCGCCAGCAGCTTGGGACAGGGGGCCTACAATGAGCAGTTCTTC
TRBD1	15	TRBV11-3	.	TRBJ2-5	CASSNPGQSKETQYF	TGTGCCAGCAGCAACCCGGGACAGTCGAAAGAGACCCAGTACTTC
TRBD2	12	TRBV6-5	.	TRBJ2-7	CGSGLARYEQYF	TGTGGTAGTGGACTAGCGCGTTACGAGCAGTACTTC
.	15	TRBV21-1	few	TRBJ1-5	CASNPERSHYQPQHF	TGTGCCAGCAACCCGGAACGCTCGCATTATCAGCCCCAGCATTTT
TRBD2	15	TRBV19	.	TRBJ2-3	CASSMRGGQANTQYF	TGTGCCAGTAGTATGCGGGGGGGCCAGGCTAATACGCAGTATTTT
.	14	TRBV20-1	many	TRBJ2-7	CSARGQVPSYEQYF	TGCAGTGCTAGGGGACAAGTGCCCTCCTACGAGCAGTACTTC
.	14	TRBV28	few	TRBJ1-4	CASSEINRNEKLVF	TGTGCCAGCAGCGAAATTAACAGGAATGAAAAACTAGTTTTT
TRBD1	15	TRBV27	.	TRBJ1-2	CASTLDRRGNYGYTF	TGTGCCAGCACCCTGGACAGGAGGGGTAACTATGGCTACACCTTC
.	16	TRBV20-1	few	TRBJ1-1	CSAGGGVGGLSTEAFF	TGCAGTGCCGGCGGGGGGGTAGGGGGACTGAGCACTGAAGCTTTCTTT
TRBD2	15	TRBV5-5	few	TRBJ2-7	CASSLSLAGVYEQYF	TGTGCCAGCAGCCTGTCCCTAGCGGGGGTCTACGAGCAGTACTTC
.	16	TRBV12-3/TRBV12-4	.	TRBJ1-1	CASTSQAGRRGLEAFF	TGTGCCAGCACCTCCCAAGCGGGGAGACGGGGTTTAGAAGCTTTCTTT
TRBD2	13	TRBV20-1	few	TRBJ2-1	CSARRGGPDEQFF	TGCAGTGCTAGGCGGGGGGGCCCCGATGAGCAGTTCTTC
.	12	TRBV5-1	once	TRBJ2-7	CASSLQGGEQYF	TGCGCCAGCAGCTTACAGGGAGGTGAGCAGTACTTC
.	16	TRBV7-8	.	TRBJ1-2	CASSPREQGALWGYTF	TGTGCCAGCAGCCCGAGGGAACAGGGCGCCCTATGGGGCTACACCTTC
TRBD2	16	TRBV7-3	few	TRBJ2-2	CASSLVPSGSLGELFF	TGTGCCAGCAGCTTAGTCCCTAGCGGGAGCCTGGGGGAGCTGTTTTTT
.	17	TRBV7-9	few	TRBJ2-5	CASRHGGRGALQETQYF	TGTGCCAGCAGACACGGGGGACGGGGGGCGCTCCAAGAGACCCAGTACTTC
TRBD2	15	TRBV20-1	.	TRBJ2-1	CSARDASGGYNEQFF	TGCAGTGCTAGAGACGCTAGCGGGGGGTACAATGAGCAGTTCTTC
.	15	TRBV12-3/TRBV12-4	few	TRBJ1-1	CASSLRGALNTEAFF	TGTGCCAGCAGTTTACGGGGCGCCTTGAACACTGAAGCTTTCTTT
.	14	TRBV2	medium-sized	TRBJ2-2	CASRTGRTAGELFF	TGTGCCAGCAGGACAGGGAGGACGGCCGGGGAGCTGTTTTTT